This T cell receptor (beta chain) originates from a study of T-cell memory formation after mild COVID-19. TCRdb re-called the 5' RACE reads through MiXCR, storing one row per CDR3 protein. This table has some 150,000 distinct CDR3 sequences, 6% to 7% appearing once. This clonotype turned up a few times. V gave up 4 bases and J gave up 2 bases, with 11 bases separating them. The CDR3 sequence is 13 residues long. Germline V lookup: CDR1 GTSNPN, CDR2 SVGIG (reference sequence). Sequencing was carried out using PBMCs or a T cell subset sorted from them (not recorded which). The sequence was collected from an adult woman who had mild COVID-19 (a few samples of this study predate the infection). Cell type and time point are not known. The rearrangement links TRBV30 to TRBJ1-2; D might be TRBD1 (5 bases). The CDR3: CAWIDRANYGYTF. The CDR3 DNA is TGTGCCTGGATTGACAGAGCGAACTATGGCTACACCTTC.